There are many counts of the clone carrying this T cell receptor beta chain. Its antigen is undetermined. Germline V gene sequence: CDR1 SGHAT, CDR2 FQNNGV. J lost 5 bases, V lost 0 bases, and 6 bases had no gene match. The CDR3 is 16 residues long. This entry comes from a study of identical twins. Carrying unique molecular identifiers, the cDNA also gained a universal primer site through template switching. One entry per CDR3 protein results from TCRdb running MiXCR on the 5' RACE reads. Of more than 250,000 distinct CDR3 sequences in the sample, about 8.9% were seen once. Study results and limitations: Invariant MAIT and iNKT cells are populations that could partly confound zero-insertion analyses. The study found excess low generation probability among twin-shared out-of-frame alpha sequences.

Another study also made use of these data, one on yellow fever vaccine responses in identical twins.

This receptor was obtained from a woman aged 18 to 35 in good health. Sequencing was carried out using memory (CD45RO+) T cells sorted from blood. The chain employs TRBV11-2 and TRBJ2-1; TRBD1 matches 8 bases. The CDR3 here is CASSLDPGTGNNEQFF. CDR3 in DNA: TGTGCCAGCAGCTTAGATCCCGGGACAGGTAACAATGAGCAGTTCTTC.